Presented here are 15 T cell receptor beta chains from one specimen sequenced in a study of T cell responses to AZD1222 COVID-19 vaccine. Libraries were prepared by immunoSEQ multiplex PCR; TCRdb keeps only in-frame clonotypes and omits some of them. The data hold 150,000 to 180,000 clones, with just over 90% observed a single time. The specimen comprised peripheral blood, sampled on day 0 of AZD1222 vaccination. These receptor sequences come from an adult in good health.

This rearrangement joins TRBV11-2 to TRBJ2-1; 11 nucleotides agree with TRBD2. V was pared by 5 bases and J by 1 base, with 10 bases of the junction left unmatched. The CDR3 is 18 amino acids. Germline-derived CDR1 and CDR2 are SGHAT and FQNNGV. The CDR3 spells CASSLTLAGGKSYNEQFF. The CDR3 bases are TGTGCCAGCAGCCTTACCTTAGCGGGAGGGAAGTCCTACAATGAGCAGTTCTTC. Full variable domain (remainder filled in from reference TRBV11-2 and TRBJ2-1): EAGVAQSPRYKIIEKRQSVAFWCNPISGHATLYWYQQILGQGPKLLIQFQNNGVVDDSQLPKDRFSAERLKGVDSTLKIQPAKLEDSAVYLCASSLTLAGGKSYNEQFFGPGTRLTVL.

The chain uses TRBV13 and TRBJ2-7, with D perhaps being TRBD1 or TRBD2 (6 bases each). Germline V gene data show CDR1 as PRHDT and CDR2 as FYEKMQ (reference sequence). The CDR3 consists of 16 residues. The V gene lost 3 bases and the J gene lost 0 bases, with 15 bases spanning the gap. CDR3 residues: CASSFGGRKVSYEQYF. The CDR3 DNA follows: TGTGCCAGCAGCTTCGGGGGCAGGAAGGTCTCCTACGAGCAGTACTTC.

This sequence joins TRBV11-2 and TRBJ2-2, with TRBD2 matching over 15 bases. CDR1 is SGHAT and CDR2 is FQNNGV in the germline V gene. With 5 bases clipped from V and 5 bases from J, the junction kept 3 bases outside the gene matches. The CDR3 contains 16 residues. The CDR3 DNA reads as TGTGCCAGCAGCCCTGGACTAGCGGGAGGGACCGGGGAGCTGTTTTTT. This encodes CASSPGLAGGTGELFF. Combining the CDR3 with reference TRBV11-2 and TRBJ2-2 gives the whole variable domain EAGVAQSPRYKIIEKRQSVAFWCNPISGHATLYWYQQILGQGPKLLIQFQNNGVVDDSQLPKDRFSAERLKGVDSTLKIQPAKLEDSAVYLCASSPGLAGGTGELFFGEGSRLTVL.

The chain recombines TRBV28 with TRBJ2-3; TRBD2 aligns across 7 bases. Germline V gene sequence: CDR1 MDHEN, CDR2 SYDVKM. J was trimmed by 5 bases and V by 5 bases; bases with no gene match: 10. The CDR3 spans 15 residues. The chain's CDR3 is CASSNSRGGRDTQYF. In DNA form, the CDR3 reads TGTGCCAGCAGTAACTCCCGGGGAGGGAGAGATACGCAGTATTTT.

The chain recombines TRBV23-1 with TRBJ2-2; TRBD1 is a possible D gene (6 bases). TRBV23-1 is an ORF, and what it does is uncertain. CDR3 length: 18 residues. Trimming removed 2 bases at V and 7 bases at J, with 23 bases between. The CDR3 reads CASSQVFTLLQGIGELFF. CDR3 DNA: TGCGCCAGCAGTCAAGTCTTTACCCTTTTGCAGGGGATCGGGGAGCTGTTTTTT.

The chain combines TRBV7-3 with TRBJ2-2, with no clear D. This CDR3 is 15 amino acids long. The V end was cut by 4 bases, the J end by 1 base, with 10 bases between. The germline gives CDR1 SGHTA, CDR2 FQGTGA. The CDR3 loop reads CASSSSRLNTGELFF. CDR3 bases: TGTGCCAGCAGCTCTAGTCGGTTGAACACCGGGGAGCTGTTTTTT.

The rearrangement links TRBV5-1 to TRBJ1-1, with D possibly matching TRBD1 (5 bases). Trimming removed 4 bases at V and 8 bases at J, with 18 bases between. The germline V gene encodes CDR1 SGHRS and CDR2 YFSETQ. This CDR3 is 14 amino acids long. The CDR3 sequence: CASSPRGVQLEAFF. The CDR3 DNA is TGCGCCAGCAGCCCGAGGGGAGTCCAATTAGAAGCTTTCTTT. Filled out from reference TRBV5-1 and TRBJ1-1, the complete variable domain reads KAGVTQTPRYLIKTRGQQVTLSCSPISGHRSVSWYQQTPGQGLQFLFEYFSETQRNKGNFPGRFSGRQFSNSRSEMNVSTLELGDSALYLCASSPRGVQLEAFFGQGTRLTVV.

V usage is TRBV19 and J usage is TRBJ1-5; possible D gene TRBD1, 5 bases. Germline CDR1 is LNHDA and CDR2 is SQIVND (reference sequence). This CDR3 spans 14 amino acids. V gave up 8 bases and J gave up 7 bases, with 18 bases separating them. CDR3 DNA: TGTGCCAGTCAAATCCGGGGGGGAGGGCAGCCCCAGCATTTT. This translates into CASQIRGGGQPQHF.

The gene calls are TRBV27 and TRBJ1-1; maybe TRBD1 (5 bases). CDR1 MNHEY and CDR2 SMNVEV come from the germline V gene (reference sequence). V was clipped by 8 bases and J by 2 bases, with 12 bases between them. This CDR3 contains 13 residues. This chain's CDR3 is CASGPGLNTEAFF. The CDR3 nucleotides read TGTGCCAGCGGCCCGGGACTAAACACTGAAGCTTTCTTT.

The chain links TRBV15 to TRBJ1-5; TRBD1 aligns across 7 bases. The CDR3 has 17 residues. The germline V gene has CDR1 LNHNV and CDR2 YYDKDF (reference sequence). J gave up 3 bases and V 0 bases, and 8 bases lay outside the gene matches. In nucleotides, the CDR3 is TGTGCCACCAGCAGAGATCCCGGAACAGGGGCCAATCAGCCCCAGCATTTT. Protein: CATSRDPGTGANQPQHF.

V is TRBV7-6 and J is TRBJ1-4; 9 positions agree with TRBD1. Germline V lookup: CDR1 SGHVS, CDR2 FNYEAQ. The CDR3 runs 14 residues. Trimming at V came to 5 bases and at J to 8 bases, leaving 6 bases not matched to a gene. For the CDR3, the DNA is TGTGCCAGCAGCCGACAGGGGGACGGGGAAAAACTGTTTTTT. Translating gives CASSRQGDGEKLFF.

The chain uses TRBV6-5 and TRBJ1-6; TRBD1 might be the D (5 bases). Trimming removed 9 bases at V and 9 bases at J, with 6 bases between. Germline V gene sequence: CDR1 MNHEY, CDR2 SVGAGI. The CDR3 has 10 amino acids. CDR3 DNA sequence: TGTGCCAGTGGGACTTCACCCCTCCACTTT. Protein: CASGTSPLHF.

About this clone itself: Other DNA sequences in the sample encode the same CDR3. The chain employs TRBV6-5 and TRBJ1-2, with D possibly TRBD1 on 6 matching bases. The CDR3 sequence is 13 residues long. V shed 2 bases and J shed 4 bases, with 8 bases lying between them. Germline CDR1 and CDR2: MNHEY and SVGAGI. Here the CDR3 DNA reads TGTGCCAGCAGTTACCAGGGGACCTATGGCTACACCTTC. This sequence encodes CASSYQGTYGYTF.

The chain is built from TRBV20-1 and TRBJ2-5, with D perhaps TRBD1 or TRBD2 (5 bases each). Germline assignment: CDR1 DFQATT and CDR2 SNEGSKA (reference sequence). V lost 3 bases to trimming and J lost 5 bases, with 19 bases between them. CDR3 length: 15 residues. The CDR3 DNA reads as TGCAGTGCTAGTATCCGACTTCCCGGGGCGGAGACCCAGTACTTC. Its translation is CSASIRLPGAETQYF.

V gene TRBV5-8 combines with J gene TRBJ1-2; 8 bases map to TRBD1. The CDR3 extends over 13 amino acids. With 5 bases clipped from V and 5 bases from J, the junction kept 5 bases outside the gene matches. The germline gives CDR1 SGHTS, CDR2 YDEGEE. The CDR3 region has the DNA TGTGCCAGCAGTCAAACAGGGGGGTATGGCTACACCTTC. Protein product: CASSQTGGYGYTF.